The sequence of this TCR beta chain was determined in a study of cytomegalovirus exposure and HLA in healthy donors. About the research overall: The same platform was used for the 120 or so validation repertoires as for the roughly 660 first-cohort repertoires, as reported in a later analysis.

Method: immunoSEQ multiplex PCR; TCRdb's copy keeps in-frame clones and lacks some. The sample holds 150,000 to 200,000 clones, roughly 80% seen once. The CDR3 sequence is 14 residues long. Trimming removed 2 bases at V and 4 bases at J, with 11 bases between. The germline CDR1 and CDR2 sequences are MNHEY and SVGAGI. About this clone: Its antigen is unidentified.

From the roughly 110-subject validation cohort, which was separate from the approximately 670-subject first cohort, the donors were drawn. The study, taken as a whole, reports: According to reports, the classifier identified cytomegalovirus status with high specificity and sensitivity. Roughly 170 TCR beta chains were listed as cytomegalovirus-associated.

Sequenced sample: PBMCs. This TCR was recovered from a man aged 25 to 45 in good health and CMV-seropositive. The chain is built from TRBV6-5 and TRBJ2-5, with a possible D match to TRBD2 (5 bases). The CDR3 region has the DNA TGTGCCAGCAGTTACAGAGGGTCGGGAGAGACCCAGTACTTC. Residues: CASSYRGSGETQYF.